This TCR beta chain comes out of a study of post-analysis software for immune sequencing data. General study points: Versus controls, multiple sclerosis patients showed significantly lower diversity (normalized Chao1). About five TRBV segments appeared more often in patients than in controls, and TRBV5-6, TRBV5-1 and TRBV20-1 were among these. Those samples that were prepared in the same batch co-clustered strongly by F measure.

This clonotype was seen a few times. Its antigen is undetermined. Looked up from germline, CDR1 is SQVTM and CDR2 is ANQGSEA. The germline V and J ends were trimmed by 0 bases and 2 bases, with 14 bases remaining between them. The CDR3 is 15 residues long. The TCR beta cDNA libraries carried unique molecular identifiers. TCRdb re-analysed the PCR reads in MiXCR, keeping a single row per CDR3 protein. The top ten hold approximately 7.6% of the sample, which has 400,000 to 500,000 distinct CDR3 sequences, about 40% seen once. The rearrangement joins TRBV29-1 to TRBJ2-7; no reliable D call. The TCR comes from a girl aged 2 to 9 with multiple sclerosis. The sequenced sample was blood. The CDR3 DNA reads as TGCAGCGTTGAAGATGGGCAATCGGAGACCTACGAGCAGTACTTC. Encoded protein: CSVEDGQSETYEQYF.